This T cell receptor beta chain was sequenced for a study of blood T cell repertoires in COVID-19. V gave up 7 bases and J gave up 5 bases; unmatched junction bases: 10. The germline gives CDR1 MDHEN, CDR2 SYDVKM. This CDR3 spans 15 amino acids. Repertoires were generated with immunoSEQ multiplex PCR, while TCRdb's copy carries only in-frame clones and drops some. The table records some 50,000 clones, 84% of them present only once. Sequenced: peripheral blood. This TCR was sampled from a man between 45 and 60 years old with acute or convalescent COVID-19. The chain employs TRBV28 and TRBJ2-3; 9 nucleotides align to TRBD1. CDR3 sequence: CASKAGQGFRDTQYF. CDR3 sequence (DNA): TGTGCCAGCAAGGCTGGACAGGGGTTCAGAGATACGCAGTATTTT.